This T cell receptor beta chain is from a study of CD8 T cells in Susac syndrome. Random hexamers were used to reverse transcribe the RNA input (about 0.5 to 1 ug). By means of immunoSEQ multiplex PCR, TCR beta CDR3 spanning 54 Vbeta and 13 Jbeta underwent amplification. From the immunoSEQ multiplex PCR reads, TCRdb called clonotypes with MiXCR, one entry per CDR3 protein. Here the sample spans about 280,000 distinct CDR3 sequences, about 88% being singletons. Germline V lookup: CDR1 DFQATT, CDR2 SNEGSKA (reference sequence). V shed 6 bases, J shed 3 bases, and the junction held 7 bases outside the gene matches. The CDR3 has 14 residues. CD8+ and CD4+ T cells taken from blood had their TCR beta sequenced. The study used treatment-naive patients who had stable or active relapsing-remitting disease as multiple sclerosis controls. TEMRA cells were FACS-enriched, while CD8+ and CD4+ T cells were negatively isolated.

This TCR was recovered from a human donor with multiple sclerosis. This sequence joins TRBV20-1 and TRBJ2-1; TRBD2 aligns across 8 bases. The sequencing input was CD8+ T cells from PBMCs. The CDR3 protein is CSAGVGRDYNEQFF. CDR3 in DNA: TGCAGTGCGGGGGTCGGGAGGGACTACAATGAGCAGTTCTTC.